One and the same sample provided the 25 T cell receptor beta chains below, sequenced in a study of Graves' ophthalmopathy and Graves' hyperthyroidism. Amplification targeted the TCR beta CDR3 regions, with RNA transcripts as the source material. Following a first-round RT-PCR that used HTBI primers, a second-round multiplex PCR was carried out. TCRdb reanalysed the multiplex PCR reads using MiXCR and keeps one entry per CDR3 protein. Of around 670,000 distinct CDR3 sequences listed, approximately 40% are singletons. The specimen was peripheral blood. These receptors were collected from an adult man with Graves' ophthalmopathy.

CDR3 sequence reads: CSGSRGQVNTEAFF. In DNA, the CDR3 is TGCAGCGGTTCCAGGGGACAGGTGAACACTGAAGCTTTCTTT. The chain employs TRBV29-1 and TRBJ1-1, with 8 bases identical to TRBD1. The germline gives CDR1 SQVTM, CDR2 ANQGSEA. V dropped 7 bases and J dropped 0; count of bases not matched to a gene: 7. The CDR3 is made up of 14 amino acids.

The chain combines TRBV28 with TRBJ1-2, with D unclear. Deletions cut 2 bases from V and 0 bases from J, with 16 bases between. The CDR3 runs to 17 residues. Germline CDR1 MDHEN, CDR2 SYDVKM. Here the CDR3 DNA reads TGTGCCAGCAGTTTAAAAGCGTTCGTCAGATCTAACTATGGCTACACCTTC. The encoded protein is CASSLKAFVRSNYGYTF.

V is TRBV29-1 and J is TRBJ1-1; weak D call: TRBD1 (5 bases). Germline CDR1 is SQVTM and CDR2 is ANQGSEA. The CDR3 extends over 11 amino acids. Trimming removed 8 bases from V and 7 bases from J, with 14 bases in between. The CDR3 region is CSLFTGGEAFF. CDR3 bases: TGCAGCTTGTTCACGGGGGGTGAAGCTTTCTTT.

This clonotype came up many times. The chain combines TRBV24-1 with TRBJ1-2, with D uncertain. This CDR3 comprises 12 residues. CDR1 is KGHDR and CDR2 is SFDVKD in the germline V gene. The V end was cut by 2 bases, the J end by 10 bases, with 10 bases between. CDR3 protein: CATSDSPFYYTF. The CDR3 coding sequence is TGTGCCACCAGTGATTCACCGTTTTACTACACCTTC.

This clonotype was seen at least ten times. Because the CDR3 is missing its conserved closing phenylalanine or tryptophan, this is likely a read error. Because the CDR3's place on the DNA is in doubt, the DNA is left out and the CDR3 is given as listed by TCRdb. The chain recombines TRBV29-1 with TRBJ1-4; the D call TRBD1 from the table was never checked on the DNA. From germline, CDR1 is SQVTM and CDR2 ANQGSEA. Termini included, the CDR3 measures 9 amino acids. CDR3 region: CSPSDRDRV.

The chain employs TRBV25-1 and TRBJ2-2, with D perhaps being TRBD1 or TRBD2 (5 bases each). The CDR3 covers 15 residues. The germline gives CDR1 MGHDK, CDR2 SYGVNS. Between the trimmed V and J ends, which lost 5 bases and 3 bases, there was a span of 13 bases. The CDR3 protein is CASSWGGGDTGELFF. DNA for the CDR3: TGTGCCAGCAGTTGGGGTGGGGGAGACACCGGGGAGCTGTTTTTT.

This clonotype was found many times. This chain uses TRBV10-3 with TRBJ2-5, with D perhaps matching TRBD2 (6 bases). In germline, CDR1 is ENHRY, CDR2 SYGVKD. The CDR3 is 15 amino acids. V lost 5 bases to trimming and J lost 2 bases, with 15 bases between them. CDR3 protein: CAISLGPEGQETQYF. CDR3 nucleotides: TGTGCCATCAGTCTAGGTCCGGAGGGACAAGAGACCCAGTACTTC.

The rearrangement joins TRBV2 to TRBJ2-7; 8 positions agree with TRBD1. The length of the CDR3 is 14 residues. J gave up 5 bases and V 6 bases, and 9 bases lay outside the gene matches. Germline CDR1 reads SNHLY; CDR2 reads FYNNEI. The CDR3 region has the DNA TGTGCCAGCAGGGACCAGGGGGCTCGGAACGAGCAGTACTTC. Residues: CASRDQGARNEQYF.

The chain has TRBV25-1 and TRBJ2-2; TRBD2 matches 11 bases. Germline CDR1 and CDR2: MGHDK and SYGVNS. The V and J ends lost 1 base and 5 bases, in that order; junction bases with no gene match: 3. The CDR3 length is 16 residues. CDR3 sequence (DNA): TGTGCCAGCAGTGAATTTTGGACTAGCGGGACCGGGGAGCTGTTTTTT. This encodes CASSEFWTSGTGELFF.

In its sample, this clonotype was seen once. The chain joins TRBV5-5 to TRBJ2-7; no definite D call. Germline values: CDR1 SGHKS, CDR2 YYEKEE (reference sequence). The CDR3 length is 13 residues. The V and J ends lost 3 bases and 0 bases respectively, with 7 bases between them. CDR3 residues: CASSSLISYEQYF. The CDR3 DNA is TGTGCCAGCAGCTCATTGATCTCCTACGAGCAGTACTTC.

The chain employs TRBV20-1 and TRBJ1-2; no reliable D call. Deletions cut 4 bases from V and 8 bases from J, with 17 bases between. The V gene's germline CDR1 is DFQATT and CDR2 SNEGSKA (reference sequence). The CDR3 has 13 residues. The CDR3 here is CSAKDPATRGYTF. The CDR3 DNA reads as TGCAGTGCTAAAGATCCGGCGACGCGGGGCTACACCTTC.

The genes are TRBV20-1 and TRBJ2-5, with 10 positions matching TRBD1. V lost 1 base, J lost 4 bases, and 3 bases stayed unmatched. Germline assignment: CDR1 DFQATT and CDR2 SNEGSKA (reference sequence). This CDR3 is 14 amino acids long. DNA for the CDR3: TGCAGTGCTAGAGTAGGGACAGGGGCAGAGACCCAGTACTTC. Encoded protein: CSARVGTGAETQYF.

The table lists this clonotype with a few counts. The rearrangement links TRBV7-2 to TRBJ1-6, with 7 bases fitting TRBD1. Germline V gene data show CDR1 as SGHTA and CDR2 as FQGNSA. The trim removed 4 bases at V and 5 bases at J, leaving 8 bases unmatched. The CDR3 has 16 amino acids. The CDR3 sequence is CASSSQSGQNNSPLHF. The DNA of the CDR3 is TGTGCCAGCAGCTCACAATCGGGACAGAATAATTCACCCCTCCACTTT.

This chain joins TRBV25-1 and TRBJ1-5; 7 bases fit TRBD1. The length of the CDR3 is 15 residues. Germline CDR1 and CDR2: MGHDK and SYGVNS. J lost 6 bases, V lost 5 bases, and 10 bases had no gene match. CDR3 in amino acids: CASSYSTGKGQPQHF. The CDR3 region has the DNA TGTGCCAGCAGTTACTCGACAGGGAAGGGTCAGCCCCAGCATTTT.

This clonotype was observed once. The CDR3, as DNA: TGCAGTGCTAGAGGCGACAGCTTAAATTCACCCCTCCACTTT. The encoded protein is CSARGDSLNSPLHF. The chain links TRBV20-1 to TRBJ1-6, with D perhaps matching TRBD1 (5 bases). In germline, CDR1 is DFQATT, CDR2 SNEGSKA (reference sequence). Trimming pared 1 base from V and 7 bases from J, leaving 11 bases between. There are 14 residues in the CDR3.

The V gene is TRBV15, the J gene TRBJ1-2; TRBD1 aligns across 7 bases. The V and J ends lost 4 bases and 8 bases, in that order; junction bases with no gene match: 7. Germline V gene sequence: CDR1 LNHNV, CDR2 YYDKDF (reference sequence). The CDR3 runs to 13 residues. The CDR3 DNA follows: TGTGCCACCAGCACCGACCAGGGGGGCGGCTACACCTTC. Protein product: CATSTDQGGGYTF. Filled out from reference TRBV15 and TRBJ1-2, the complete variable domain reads DAMVIQNPRYQVTQFGKPVTLSCSQTLNHNVMYWYQQKSSQAPKLLFHYYDKDFNNEADTPDNFQSRRPNTSFCFLDIRSPGLGDTAMYLCATSTDQGGGYTFGSGTRLTVV.

Written as DNA, the CDR3 is TGTGCCAGCTCACCCCTACAGTTCTTTCTGTCTGGGGCCAACGTCCTGACTTTC. Protein: CASSPLQFFLSGANVLTF. The rearrangement joins TRBV13 to TRBJ2-6; D not resolved. Germline V gene data show CDR1 as PRHDT and CDR2 as FYEKMQ (reference sequence). The V and J ends lost 8 bases and 1 base respectively, with 21 bases between them. This CDR3 comprises 18 residues.

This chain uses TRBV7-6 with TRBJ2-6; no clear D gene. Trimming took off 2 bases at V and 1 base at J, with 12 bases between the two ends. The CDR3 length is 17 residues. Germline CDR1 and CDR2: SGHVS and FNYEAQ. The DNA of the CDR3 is TGTGCCAGCAGCTTAATCGCCCAGGTGTCTGGGGCCAACGTCCTGACTTTC. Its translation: CASSLIAQVSGANVLTF.

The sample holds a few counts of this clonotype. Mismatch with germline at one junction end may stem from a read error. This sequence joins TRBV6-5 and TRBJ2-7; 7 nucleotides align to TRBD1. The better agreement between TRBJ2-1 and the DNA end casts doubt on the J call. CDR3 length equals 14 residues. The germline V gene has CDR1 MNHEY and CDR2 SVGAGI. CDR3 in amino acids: CAISDRDRYNEQFF. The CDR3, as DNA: TGTGCCATCAGTGACAGGGATCGCTACAATGAGCAGTTCTTC.

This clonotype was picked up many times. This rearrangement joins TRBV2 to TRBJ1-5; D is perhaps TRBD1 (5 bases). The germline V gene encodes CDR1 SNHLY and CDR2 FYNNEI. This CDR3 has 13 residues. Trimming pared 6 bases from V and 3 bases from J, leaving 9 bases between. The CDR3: CASRGHLNQPQHF. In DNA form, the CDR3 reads TGTGCCAGCAGAGGACACCTCAATCAGCCCCAGCATTTT.

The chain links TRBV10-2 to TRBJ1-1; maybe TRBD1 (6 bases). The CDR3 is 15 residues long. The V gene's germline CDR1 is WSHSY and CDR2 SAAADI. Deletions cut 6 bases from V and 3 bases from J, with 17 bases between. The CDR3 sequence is CASSPNVQGDTEAFF. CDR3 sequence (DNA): TGCGCCAGCAGCCCCAACGTACAGGGCGACACTGAAGCTTTCTTT.

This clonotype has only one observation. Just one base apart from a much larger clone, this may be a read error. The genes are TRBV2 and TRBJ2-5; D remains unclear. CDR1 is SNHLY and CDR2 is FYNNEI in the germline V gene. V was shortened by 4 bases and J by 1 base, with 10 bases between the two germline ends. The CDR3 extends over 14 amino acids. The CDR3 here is CASSADTCQETQYF. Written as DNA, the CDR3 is TGTGCCAGCAGTGCCGACACATGCCAAGAGACCCAGTACTTC.

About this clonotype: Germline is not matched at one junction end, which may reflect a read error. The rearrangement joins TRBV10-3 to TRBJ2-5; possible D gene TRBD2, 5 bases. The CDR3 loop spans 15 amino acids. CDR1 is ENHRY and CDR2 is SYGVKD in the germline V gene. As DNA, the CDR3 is TGTGCCAGCAGTTACTCGGGTAGCGCGGCGGAGACCCAGTACTTC. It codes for CASSYSGSAAETQYF.

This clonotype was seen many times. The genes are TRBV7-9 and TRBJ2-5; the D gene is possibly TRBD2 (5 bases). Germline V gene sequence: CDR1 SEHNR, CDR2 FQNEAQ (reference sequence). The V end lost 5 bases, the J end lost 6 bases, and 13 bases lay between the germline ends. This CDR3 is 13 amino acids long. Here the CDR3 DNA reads TGTGCCAGCAGCCCTTTGGAGGTCCAGACCCAGTACTTC. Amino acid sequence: CASSPLEVQTQYF.

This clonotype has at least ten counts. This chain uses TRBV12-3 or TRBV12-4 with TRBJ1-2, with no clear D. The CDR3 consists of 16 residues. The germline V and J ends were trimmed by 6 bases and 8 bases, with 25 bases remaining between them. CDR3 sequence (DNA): TGTGCCAGCAGCTCGGTCGGCTGGACTCAACAAGCGGGCTACACCTTC. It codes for CASSSVGWTQQAGYTF.